The 2 T cell receptor beta chains in this list originate from one sample, sequenced in a study of cytomegalovirus exposure and HLA in healthy donors. Amplification used 60 Vbeta primers and 13 Jbeta primers. Here immunoSEQ multiplex PCR was the method, and the copy in TCRdb shows in-frame clones only, minus some. Seen here are approximately 140,000 clones, roughly 73% observed once, and the top ten hold around 1.6%. The material sequenced was PBMCs. These receptors were obtained from a woman between 18 and 29 years old in good health and CMV-seronegative.

V usage is TRBV7-9 and J usage is TRBJ1-1; D remains ambiguous. The V and J ends lost 5 bases and 4 bases respectively, with 17 bases between them. The CDR3 has 15 residues. The germline V gene has CDR1 SEHNR and CDR2 FQNEAQ (reference sequence). CDR3 coding DNA: TGTGCCAGCAGCCCGCGGGGAGGGAGGATCACTGAAGCTTTCTTT. It codes for CASSPRGGRITEAFF.

The rearrangement joins TRBV10-1 to TRBJ1-1, with TRBD1 matching 7 bases. The CDR3 covers 13 residues. CDR1 and CDR2 from the germline V gene are WNHNN and SYGVQD (reference sequence). Germline trimming cut 1 base from V and 9 bases from J; bases unmatched to any gene: 5. The CDR3 DNA is TGCGCCAGCAGTGAGTATGTACAGGGGAAAGCTTTCTTT. This sequence encodes CASSEYVQGKAFF.